This T cell receptor beta chain was sequenced for a study of blood T cells in healthy people across ages (dated by TCRdb to the mid-2010s). About the full investigation: In model experiments, template switching captured roughly one uniquely barcoded TCR beta cDNA molecule for every two T cells. To avoid experimental bias, donors of different ages were distributed randomly across sequencing lanes. Using the same blood draw, the study looked at two additional independent replicas of 1 million unique cDNA reads for two donors, one aged 18 to 30 and the other aged 80 or older. Using deep sequencing normalized with unique cDNA molecular identifiers, the study measured how TCR beta repertoire diversity changes with age. The donors were divided into four age groups: young (average around 15 years), middle-aged (almost 40), aged (approximately 64) and long-lived (82). What the study reported, not specific to this receptor: Observed TCR beta diversity per million T cells fell roughly linearly with age, and a significant reduction was already apparent by age roughly 40. There was a strong correlation between observed TCR beta diversity and the percentage of naive T cells measured by flow cytometry. Because donor CMV infection status was unknown, age-related changes in expanded clonotypes were potentially confounded. Compared with the aged group, the long-lived group had more naive CD4+ T cells, fewer expanded clones and increased TCR diversity, a pattern suggesting age selection. Estimates of total diversity from one million sequenced T cells were regarded as lower bounds and underestimates. Because profiling used bulk unsorted PBMCs, naive and antigen-experienced compartments could not be compared conclusively.

The protocol used for the library was 5' RACE. The run used an Illumina HiSeq 2500. The second PCR ran for about 7 to 11 cycles and used a J-beta primer mix along with a sample-barcoded 5' primer. A template-switch 5' adaptor carrying 12 random nucleotides introduced a unique molecular identifier onto each TCR beta cDNA molecule. At least 2.5 million CDR3-containing paired-end reads were obtained from each sample. First-strand cDNA was synthesized from all RNA with the Mint cDNA synthesis kit, primed by a TRBC-specific oligonucleotide. All cDNA was treated with uracil-DNA glycosylase and then went through a first 18-cycle PCR with the universal primers M1SS and BC2_uni_R. Per the authors' processing: Normalization of each sample was performed by random selection of 1 million high-quality reads, each carrying a distinct molecular identifier. Instead of being binned into consensus sequences, reads with shared molecular identifiers were discarded. MiTCR, with a Q25 quality threshold and the strictest error-elimination algorithm, was used for CDR3 identification, clonotype clustering and error correction. Lower-bound total TCR beta diversity was estimated with a nonparametric unseen species model using Euler transformation. TCRdb itself trimmed the public reads at Q25 with fastp, ran MiXCR and retained productive beta chains. Entries are consolidated by CDR3 protein sequence, retaining the most common genes and DNA. The V and J calls come from TCRdb's annotation, not from the publication. The sample includes approximately 1.5 million distinct CDR3 sequences, with 30% to 35% observed a single time. The ten top clones hold around 11% of the sample.

Comment on this clonotype: The antigen it binds to is not known. Base qualities were left out, and no much larger clone turns up one base away.

V is pruned by 3 bases and J by 0 bases, leaving 10 bases of the junction without a gene match. From its cysteine to its phenylalanine, the CDR3 spans 18 amino acids. Kept here is only the CDR3 DNA, which spans 54 bases and is read in frame from base 1. Reading the germline V gene gives CDR1 ENHRY and CDR2 SYGVKD. The donors were roughly 40 Caucasian individuals from Russia, aged roughly 6 to 100 years, who were systemically healthy. Each donor gave ten milliliters of peripheral blood, collected into EDTA-treated Vacutainer tubes. Ficoll-Paque density-gradient centrifugation was used to isolate PBMCs, with at least 6.5 million per sample. Trizol reagent was used to extract total RNA from PBMCs, with at least 5.5 micrograms per sample. For every donor, an aliquot of PBMCs went through flow cytometry to measure the percentages of naive CD45RAhigh/CD27high T cells.

This receptor was taken from a woman in her thirties in good health. Material: blood. The rearrangement combines TRBV10-3 with TRBJ2-5; the junction holds 10 bases that match TRBD1. The encoded CDR3 is CAISEYRDRGPHQETQYF. DNA sequence: TGTGCCATCAGTGAATACCGGGACAGGGGACCGCACCAAGAGACCCAGTACTTC.